The 15 T cell receptor beta chains listed next were all sequenced from one sample in a study of cytomegalovirus exposure and HLA in healthy donors. Vbeta (60) and Jbeta (13) primers were used in the PCR. This table comes from immunoSEQ multiplex PCR, and its TCRdb copy is limited to in-frame clones, with some not included. The sample has some 160,000 clones; around 77% are singletons. Sequencing was done on a sample of PBMCs. These receptors all stem from a man between 60 and 75 years old in good health and CMV-seronegative.

This chain connects TRBV27 to TRBJ2-7; TRBD1 matches 12 bases. Germline loops: CDR1 MNHEY, CDR2 SMNVEV (reference sequence). Trimming removed 8 bases from V and 7 bases from J; junction bases left unmatched: 9. The CDR3 totals 14 residues. The CDR3 is CASGMGQGAREQYF. CDR3 DNA: TGTGCCAGCGGGATGGGACAGGGGGCGCGGGAGCAGTACTTC.

As for this clone: Distinct nucleotide sequences in the sample also encode this CDR3. J is TRBJ2-7 and V is TRBV6-6, with 8 positions matching TRBD2. The trim removed 6 bases at V and 2 bases at J, leaving 9 bases unmatched. The CDR3 spans 15 residues. Looked up from germline, CDR1 is MNHNY and CDR2 is SVGAGI (reference sequence). The CDR3 region is CASSATLAATYEQYF. The CDR3 DNA reads TGTGCCAGCAGCGCAACACTAGCGGCGACCTACGAGCAGTACTTC.

The rearrangement joins TRBV5-1 to TRBJ1-2; 7 bases agree with TRBD1. V lost 2 bases to trimming and J lost 8 bases; unmatched junction nucleotides: 9. Germline assignment: CDR1 SGHRS and CDR2 YFSETQ. The length of the CDR3 is 14 residues. The chain's CDR3 is CASSLGDRVEGYTF. CDR3 sequence (DNA): TGCGCCAGCAGCTTAGGCGACAGGGTTGAGGGCTACACCTTC.

J is TRBJ2-5 and V is TRBV18; D unclear. V was pared by 4 bases and J by 1 base, with 7 bases between. CDR1 is KGHSH and CDR2 is LQKENI in the germline V gene. The CDR3 spans 13 residues. In DNA, the CDR3 is TGTGCCAGCTCACAGTTGGCCCAAGAGACCCAGTACTTC. Encoded protein: CASSQLAQETQYF. Full variable domain (outside the CDR3, taken from reference TRBV18 and TRBJ2-5): NAGVMQNPRHLVRRRGQEARLRCSPMKGHSHVYWYRQLPEEGLKFMVYLQKENIIDESGMPKERFSAEFPKEGPSILRIQQVVRGDSAAYFCASSQLAQETQYFGPGTRLLVL.

This clone appeared a single time. V is TRBV7-9 and J is TRBJ1-5; possibly TRBD1 for D (5 bases). The germline CDR1 and CDR2 sequences are SEHNR and FQNEAQ (reference sequence). The CDR3 contains 17 residues. V was shortened by 1 base and J by 0 bases, with 13 bases between the two germline ends. This CDR3 reads CASSLVQGPYSNQPQHF. CDR3 nucleotides: TGTGCCAGCAGCTTAGTCCAGGGCCCTTATAGCAATCAGCCCCAGCATTTT. Variable domain in full (rest from reference TRBV7-9 and TRBJ1-5): DTGVSQNPRHKITKRGQNVTFRCDPISEHNRLYWYRQTLGQGPEFLTYFQNEAQLEKSRLLSDRFSAERPKGSFSTLEIQRTEQGDSAMYLCASSLVQGPYSNQPQHFGDGTRLSIL.

CDR3 sequence: CASSYLNRELAYEQYF. The DNA of the CDR3 is TGTGCCAGCAGTTACTTAAACAGAGAGCTTGCCTACGAGCAGTACTTC. V gene TRBV6-6 combines with J gene TRBJ2-7; no clear D gene. With 1 base removed from V and 2 bases from J, the gap between germline ends came to 15 bases. The CDR3 is 16 residues long. CDR1 and CDR2 from the germline V gene are MNHNY and SVGAGI (reference sequence).

This chain links TRBV15 with TRBJ1-1; TRBD1 aligns across 7 bases. The CDR3 has 14 amino acids. Germline values: CDR1 LNHNV, CDR2 YYDKDF (reference sequence). The ends lost 5 bases at V and 5 bases at J; junction bases unmatched: 8. The CDR3 sequence: CATSQGQRRTEAFF. CDR3 DNA sequence: TGTGCCACCAGCCAGGGACAGAGAAGGACTGAAGCTTTCTTT.

This sequence joins TRBV6-1 and TRBJ2-1, with D tentatively TRBD2 (5 bases). Germline V lookup: CDR1 MNHNS, CDR2 SASEGT. This CDR3 has 15 amino acids. V was trimmed by 5 bases and J by 0 bases, leaving 11 bases between them. The CDR3 region is CASSFGVGSYNEQFF. For the CDR3, the DNA is TGTGCCAGCAGTTTCGGGGTAGGCTCCTACAATGAGCAGTTCTTC.

The table lists this clone with a few counts. The chain combines TRBV30 with TRBJ1-4, with TRBD1 matching over 7 bases. Germline V gene sequence: CDR1 GTSNPN, CDR2 SVGIG (reference sequence). This CDR3 has 13 residues. V dropped 5 bases and J dropped 8; count of bases not matched to a gene: 8. CDR3 nucleotide sequence: TGTGCCTGGGCGGGACAGCAGAGCGAAAAACTGTTTTTT. It codes for CAWAGQQSEKLFF.

This clone has only a few counts. This chain connects TRBV4-1 to TRBJ1-4; D not certain. V dropped 4 bases and J dropped 6 bases, with 15 bases sitting between them. The germline V gene encodes CDR1 MGHRA and CDR2 YSYEKL. This CDR3 contains 15 residues. The CDR3 DNA sequence: TGCGCCAGCAGCCCCACGGGCGGGGATCATGAAAAACTGTTTTTT. The encoded protein is CASSPTGGDHEKLFF.

The V gene is TRBV4-2, the J gene TRBJ2-5; D is unclear. The CDR3 sequence is 12 residues long. Between the trimmed V and J ends, which lost 0 bases and 13 bases, there was a span of 12 bases. Germline V gives CDR1 LGHNA, CDR2 YNFKEQ. The DNA of the CDR3 is TGTGCCAGCAGCCAAGAACATATCTTTCCGTACTTC. It is translated as CASSQEHIFPYF.

The rearrangement links TRBV2 to TRBJ1-5; no reliable D call. This CDR3 comprises 16 residues. Germline V gives CDR1 SNHLY, CDR2 FYNNEI. Trimming stripped 6 bases from V and 4 bases from J, with 19 bases between. The CDR3 bases are TGTGCCAGCAGAGAGGTCACGGGAAGTAGAAATCAGCCCCAGCATTTT. Amino acids: CASREVTGSRNQPQHF.

The chain carries TRBV29-1 and TRBJ2-2; possibly TRBD1 for D (6 bases). The ends were cut back, 6 bases at V and 1 base at J, with 12 bases in the middle. Germline CDR1 reads SQVTM; CDR2 reads ANQGSEA. The CDR3 is 14 amino acids. Written as DNA, the CDR3 is TGCAGCGTAGACGAGACAGGGAACACCGGGGAGCTGTTTTTT. It specifies CSVDETGNTGELFF.

The genes are TRBV5-1 and TRBJ2-3; D is possibly TRBD1 (5 bases). V lost 0 bases, J lost 4 bases, and 12 bases lay in between. Germline V CDR1 and CDR2: SGHRS, YFSETQ. This CDR3 region has 15 residues. In DNA form, the CDR3 reads TGCGCCAGCAGCTTGGAGGGCAGGGATGCAGATACGCAGTATTTT. Protein: CASSLEGRDADTQYF.

This clone was observed a few times. This chain links TRBV4-3 with TRBJ2-7; D not resolved. The V and J ends lost 1 base and 3 bases respectively, with 7 bases between them. The CDR3 contains 13 residues. CDR1 is LGHNA, CDR2 YSLEER, per germline. The CDR3 reads CASSQGLIYEQYF. DNA of the CDR3: TGCGCCAGCAGCCAAGGACTCATCTACGAGCAGTACTTC.